This TCR beta chain comes out of a study of blood T cell repertoires in COVID-19. Study context: The United States, Italy and Spain provided the acute and convalescent COVID-19 samples. Nucleic acid was either cDNA or gDNA, and it came from T cells, B-cell-depleted T cells, or PBMCs.

This clone was observed a few times. As originally analysed: Counts of nucleated cells, estimated from reference gene primer amplification, were obtained. The data were produced by immunoSEQ multiplex PCR, yet TCRdb's version contains in-frame clones alone and is incomplete. V, J and clone size reflect that table, while D and trimming were determined from the DNA. Found here are 200,000 to 300,000 clones, about 81% of them singletons; the top ten hold 9.5% to 15%. After removal of 3 bases from V and 1 base from J, the junction contained 0 bases not matched to a gene. There are 13 residues in the CDR3. CDR1 is SGHRS, CDR2 YFSETQ, per germline.

V usage is TRBV5-1 and J usage is TRBJ1-1; 7 bases align to TRBD1. The source material was peripheral blood. The receptor was derived from an older woman with active or convalescent COVID-19. The CDR3 sequence is CASSYRGNTEAFF. In DNA, the CDR3 is TGCGCCAGCAGCTACAGGGGGAACACTGAAGCTTTCTTT.